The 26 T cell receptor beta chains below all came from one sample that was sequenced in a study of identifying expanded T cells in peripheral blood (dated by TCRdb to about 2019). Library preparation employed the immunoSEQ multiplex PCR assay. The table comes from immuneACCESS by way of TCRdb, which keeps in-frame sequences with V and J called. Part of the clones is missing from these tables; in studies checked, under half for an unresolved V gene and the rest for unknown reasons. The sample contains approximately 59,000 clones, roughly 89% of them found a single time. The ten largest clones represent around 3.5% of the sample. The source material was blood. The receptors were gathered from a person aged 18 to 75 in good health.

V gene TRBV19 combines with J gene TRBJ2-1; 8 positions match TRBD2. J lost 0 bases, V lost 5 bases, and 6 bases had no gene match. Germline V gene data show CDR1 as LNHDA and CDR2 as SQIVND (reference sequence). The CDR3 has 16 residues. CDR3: CASSALSGASYNEQFF. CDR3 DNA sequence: TGTGCCAGTAGTGCCCTTAGCGGGGCCTCCTACAATGAGCAGTTCTTC.

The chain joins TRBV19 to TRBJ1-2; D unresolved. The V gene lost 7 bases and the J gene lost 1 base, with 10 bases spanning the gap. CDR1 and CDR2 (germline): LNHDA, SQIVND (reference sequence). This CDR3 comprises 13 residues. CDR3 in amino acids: CASNRGVNYGYTF. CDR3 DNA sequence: TGTGCCAGTAACCGAGGTGTTAACTATGGCTACACCTTC. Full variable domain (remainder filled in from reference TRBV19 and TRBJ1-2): DGGITQSPKYLFRKEGQNVTLSCEQNLNHDAMYWYRQDPGQGLRLIYYSQIVNDFQKGDIAEGYSVSREKKESFPLTVTSAQKNPTAFYLCASNRGVNYGYTFGSGTRLTVV.

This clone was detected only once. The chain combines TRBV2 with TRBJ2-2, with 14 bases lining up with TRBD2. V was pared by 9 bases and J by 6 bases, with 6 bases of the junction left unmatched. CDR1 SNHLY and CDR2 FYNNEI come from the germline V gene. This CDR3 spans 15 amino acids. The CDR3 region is CASIPGLAGAGELFF. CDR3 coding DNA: TGTGCCAGTATACCGGGACTAGCGGGAGCCGGGGAGCTGTTTTTT. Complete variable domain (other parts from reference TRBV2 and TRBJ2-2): EPEVTQTPSHQVTQMGQEVILRCVPISNHLYFYWYRQILGQKVEFLVSFYNNEISEKSEIFDDQFSVERPDGSNFTLKIRSTKLEDSAMYFCASIPGLAGAGELFFGEGSRLTVL.

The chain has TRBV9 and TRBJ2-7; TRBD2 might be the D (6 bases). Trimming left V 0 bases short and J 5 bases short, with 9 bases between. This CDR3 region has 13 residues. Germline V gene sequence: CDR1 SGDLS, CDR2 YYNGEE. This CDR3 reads CASSVAGSDEQYF. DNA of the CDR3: TGTGCCAGCAGCGTAGCCGGGAGCGACGAGCAGTACTTC.

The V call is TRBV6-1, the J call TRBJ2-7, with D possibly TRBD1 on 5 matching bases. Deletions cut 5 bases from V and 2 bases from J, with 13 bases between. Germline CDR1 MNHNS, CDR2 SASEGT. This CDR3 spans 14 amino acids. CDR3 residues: CASSRTDSTYEQYF. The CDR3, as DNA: TGTGCCAGCAGTCGCACAGACAGCACCTACGAGCAGTACTTC.

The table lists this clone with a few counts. The CDR3 here is CASWDAKASGNTIYF. The CDR3 DNA sequence: TGTGCCAGTTGGGACGCAAAGGCCTCTGGAAACACCATATATTTT. V is TRBV5-4 and J is TRBJ1-3; tentative D call: TRBD1 (5 bases). The V gene's germline CDR1 is SGHNT and CDR2 YYREEE (reference sequence). The CDR3 loop spans 15 amino acids. The V gene lost 8 bases and the J gene lost 0 bases, with 15 bases spanning the gap.

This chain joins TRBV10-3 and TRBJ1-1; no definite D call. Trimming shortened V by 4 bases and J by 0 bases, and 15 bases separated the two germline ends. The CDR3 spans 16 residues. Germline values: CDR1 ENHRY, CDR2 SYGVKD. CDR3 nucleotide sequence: TGTGCCATCAGTGTGGAGAGGGAATGGGTGAACACTGAAGCTTTCTTT. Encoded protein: CAISVEREWVNTEAFF.

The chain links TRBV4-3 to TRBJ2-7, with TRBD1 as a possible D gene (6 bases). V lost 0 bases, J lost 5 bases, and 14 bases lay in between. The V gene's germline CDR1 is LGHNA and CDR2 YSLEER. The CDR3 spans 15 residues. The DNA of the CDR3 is TGCGCCAGCAGCCAAGATTGGCAGGGGTATAACGAGCAGTACTTC. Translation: CASSQDWQGYNEQYF.

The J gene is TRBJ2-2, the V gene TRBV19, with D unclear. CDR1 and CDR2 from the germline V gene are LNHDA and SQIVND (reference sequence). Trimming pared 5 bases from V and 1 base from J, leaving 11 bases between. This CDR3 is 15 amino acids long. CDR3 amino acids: CASSWVWGNTGELFF. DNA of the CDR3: TGTGCCAGTAGTTGGGTTTGGGGGAACACCGGGGAGCTGTTTTTT.

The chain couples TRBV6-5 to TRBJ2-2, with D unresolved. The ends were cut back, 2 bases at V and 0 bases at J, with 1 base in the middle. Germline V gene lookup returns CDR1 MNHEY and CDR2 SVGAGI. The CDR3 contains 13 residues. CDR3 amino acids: CASSYTNTGELFF. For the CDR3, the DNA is TGTGCCAGCAGTTACACGAACACCGGGGAGCTGTTTTTT.

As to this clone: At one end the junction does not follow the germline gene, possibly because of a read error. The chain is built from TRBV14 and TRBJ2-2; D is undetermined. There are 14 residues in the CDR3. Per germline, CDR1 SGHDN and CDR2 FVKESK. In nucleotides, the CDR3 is TGTGCCAGCAGTCAAGGCATTTCTACCGGGGAGCTGTTTTTT. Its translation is CASSQGISTGELFF.

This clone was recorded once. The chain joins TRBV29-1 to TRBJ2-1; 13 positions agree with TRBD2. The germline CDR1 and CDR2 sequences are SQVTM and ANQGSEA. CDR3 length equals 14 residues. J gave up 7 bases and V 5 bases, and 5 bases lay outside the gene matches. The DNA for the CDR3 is TGCAGCGTTTCCCCGGGACTAGCGGGGAATGAGCAGTTCTTC. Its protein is CSVSPGLAGNEQFF.

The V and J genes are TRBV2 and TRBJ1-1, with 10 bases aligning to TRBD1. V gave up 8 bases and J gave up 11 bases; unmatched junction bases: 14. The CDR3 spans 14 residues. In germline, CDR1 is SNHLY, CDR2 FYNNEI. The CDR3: CASVLGTGVIGAFF. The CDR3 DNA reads TGTGCCAGCGTACTCGGGACAGGGGTGATTGGGGCTTTCTTT.

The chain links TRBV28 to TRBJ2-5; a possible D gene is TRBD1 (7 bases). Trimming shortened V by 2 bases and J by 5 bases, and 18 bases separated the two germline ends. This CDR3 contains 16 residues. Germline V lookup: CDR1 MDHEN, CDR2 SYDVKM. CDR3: CASSLRQGWSGETQYF. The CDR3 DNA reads TGTGCCAGCAGTTTAAGACAGGGATGGAGCGGGGAGACCCAGTACTTC.

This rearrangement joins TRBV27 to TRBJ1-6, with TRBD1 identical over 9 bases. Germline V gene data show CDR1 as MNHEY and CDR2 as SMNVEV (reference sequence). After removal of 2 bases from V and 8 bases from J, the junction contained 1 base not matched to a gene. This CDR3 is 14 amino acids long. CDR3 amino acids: CASSLGTGYSPLHF. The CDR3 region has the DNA TGTGCCAGCAGTTTAGGGACAGGGTATTCACCCCTCCACTTT.

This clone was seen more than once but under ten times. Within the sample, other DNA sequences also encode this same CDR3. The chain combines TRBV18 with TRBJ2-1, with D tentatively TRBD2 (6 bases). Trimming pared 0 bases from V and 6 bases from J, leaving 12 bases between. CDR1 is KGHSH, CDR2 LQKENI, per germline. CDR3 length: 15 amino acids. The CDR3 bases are TGTGCCAGCTCACCACCGGTGGGGGGAGGCAATGAGCAGTTCTTC. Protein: CASSPPVGGGNEQFF. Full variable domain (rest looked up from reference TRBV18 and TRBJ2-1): NAGVMQNPRHLVRRRGQEARLRCSPMKGHSHVYWYRQLPEEGLKFMVYLQKENIIDESGMPKERFSAEFPKEGPSILRIQQVVRGDSAAYFCASSPPVGGGNEQFFGPGTRLTVL.

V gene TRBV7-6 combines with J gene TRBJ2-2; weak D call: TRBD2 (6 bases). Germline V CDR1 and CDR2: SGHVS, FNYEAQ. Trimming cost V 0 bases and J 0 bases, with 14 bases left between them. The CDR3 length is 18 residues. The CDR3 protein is CASSLAPLGGTNTGELFF. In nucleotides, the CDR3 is TGTGCCAGCAGCTTAGCGCCGCTGGGGGGAACGAACACCGGGGAGCTGTTTTTT.

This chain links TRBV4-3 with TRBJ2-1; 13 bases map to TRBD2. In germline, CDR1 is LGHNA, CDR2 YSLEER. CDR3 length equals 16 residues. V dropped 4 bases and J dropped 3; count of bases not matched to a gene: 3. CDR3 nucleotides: TGCGCCAGCAGCCGAGGACTAGCGGGGGACTACAATGAGCAGTTCTTC. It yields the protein CASSRGLAGDYNEQFF.

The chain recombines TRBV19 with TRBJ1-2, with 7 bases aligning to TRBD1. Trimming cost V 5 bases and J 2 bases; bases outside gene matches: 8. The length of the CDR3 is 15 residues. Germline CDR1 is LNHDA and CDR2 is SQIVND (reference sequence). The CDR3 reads CASSESGTANYGYTF. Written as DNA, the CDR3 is TGTGCCAGTAGTGAATCCGGGACAGCCAACTATGGCTACACCTTC.

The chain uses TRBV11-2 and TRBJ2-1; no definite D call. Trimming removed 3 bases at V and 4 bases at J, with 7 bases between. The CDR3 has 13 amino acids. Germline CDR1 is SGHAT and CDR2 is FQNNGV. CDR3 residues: CASSFTGYNEQFF. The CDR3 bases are TGTGCCAGCAGCTTCACCGGTTACAATGAGCAGTTCTTC.

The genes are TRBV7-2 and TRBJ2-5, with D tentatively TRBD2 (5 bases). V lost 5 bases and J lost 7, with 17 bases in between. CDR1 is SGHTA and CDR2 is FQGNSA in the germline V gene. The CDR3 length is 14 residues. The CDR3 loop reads CASSLHYAGGTQYF. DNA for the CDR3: TGTGCCAGCAGCCTCCACTACGCGGGCGGGACCCAGTACTTC.

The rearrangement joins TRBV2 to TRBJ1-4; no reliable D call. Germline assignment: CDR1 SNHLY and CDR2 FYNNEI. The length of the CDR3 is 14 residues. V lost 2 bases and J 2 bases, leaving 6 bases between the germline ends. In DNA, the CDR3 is TGTGCCAGCAGTGAAAGGCAGACTAATGAAAAACTGTTTTTT. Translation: CASSERQTNEKLFF.

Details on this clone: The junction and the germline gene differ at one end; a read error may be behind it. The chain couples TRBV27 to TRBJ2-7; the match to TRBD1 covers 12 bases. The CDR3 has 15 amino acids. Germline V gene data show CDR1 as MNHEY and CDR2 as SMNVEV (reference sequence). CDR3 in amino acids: CASSSGTGGSNEQYF. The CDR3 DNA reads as TGTGCCAGCAGTTCCGGGACAGGGGGCTCCAACGAGCAGTACTTC.

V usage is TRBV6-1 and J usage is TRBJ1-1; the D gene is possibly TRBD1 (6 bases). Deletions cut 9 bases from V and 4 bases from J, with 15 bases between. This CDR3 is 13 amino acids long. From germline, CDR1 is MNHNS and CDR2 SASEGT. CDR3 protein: CASTQGHFTEAFF. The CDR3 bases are TGTGCCAGTACCCAGGGGCACTTCACTGAAGCTTTCTTT.

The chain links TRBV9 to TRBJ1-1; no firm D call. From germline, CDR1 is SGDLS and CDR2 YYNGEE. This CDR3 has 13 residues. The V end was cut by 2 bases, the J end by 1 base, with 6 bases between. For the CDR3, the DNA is TGTGCCAGCAGCGTTGACCAGAACACTGAAGCTTTCTTT. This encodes CASSVDQNTEAFF. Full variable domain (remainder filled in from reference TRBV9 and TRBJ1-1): DSGVTQTPKHLITATGQRVTLRCSPRSGDLSVYWYQQSLDQGLQFLIQYYNGEERAKGNILERFSAQQFPDLHSELNLSSLELGDSALYFCASSVDQNTEAFFGQGTRLTVV.

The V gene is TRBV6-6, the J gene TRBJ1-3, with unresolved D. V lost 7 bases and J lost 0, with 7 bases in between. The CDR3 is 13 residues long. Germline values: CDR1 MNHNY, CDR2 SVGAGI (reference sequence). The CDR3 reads CASKENSGNTIYF. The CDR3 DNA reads TGTGCCAGCAAGGAAAACTCTGGAAACACCATATATTTT.